A single sample gave rise to the 8 T cell receptor beta chains below, sequenced in a study of cytomegalovirus exposure and HLA in healthy donors. The PCR made use of 60 Vbeta and 13 Jbeta primers. Method: immunoSEQ multiplex PCR; TCRdb's copy keeps in-frame clones and lacks some. This sample carries around 97,000 clones, under 85% of them seen once, and the ten largest clones take less than 5%. Sequencing used PBMCs. Receptors were obtained from a man between 45 and 60 years old in good health and CMV-seropositive.

The V and J genes are TRBV7-2 and TRBJ2-3; 7 nucleotides line up with TRBD2. V lost 4 bases, J lost 4 bases, and 11 bases stayed unmatched. Germline loops: CDR1 SGHTA, CDR2 FQGNSA. This CDR3 is 16 amino acids long. The CDR3 loop is CASSWGRTGGADTQYF. For the CDR3, the DNA is TGTGCCAGCAGCTGGGGCAGGACGGGAGGCGCAGATACGCAGTATTTT.

The V call is TRBV9, the J call TRBJ2-1, with 8 bases identical to TRBD2. V was clipped by 0 bases and J by 7 bases; unmatched bases: 6. The CDR3 spans 15 residues. Germline CDR1 SGDLS, CDR2 YYNGEE. Written as DNA, the CDR3 is TGTGCCAGCAGCGTAGGCGGGAGGAGGGGTAATGAGCAGTTCTTC. It encodes CASSVGGRRGNEQFF.

V and J are TRBV2 and TRBJ2-5; 7 bases match TRBD2. This CDR3 region has 12 residues. Germline CDR1 reads SNHLY; CDR2 reads FYNNEI. The trim removed 8 bases at V and 5 bases at J, leaving 5 bases unmatched. CDR3 DNA: TGTGCCAGCGGTTTCGGGGGGGAGACCCAGTACTTC. Its translation is CASGFGGETQYF.

The rearrangement joins TRBV2 to TRBJ2-3; TRBD2 matches 7 bases. V lost 1 base and J lost 2; bases outside the gene matches: 3. There are 15 residues in the CDR3. The germline CDR1 and CDR2 sequences are SNHLY and FYNNEI. The CDR3 sequence is CASSEERGFTDTQYF. In nucleotides, the CDR3 is TGTGCCAGCAGTGAAGAGCGGGGATTCACAGATACGCAGTATTTT.

The chain links TRBV7-8 to TRBJ1-2; tentative D call: TRBD1 (6 bases). V lost 8 bases and J 4 bases, leaving 17 bases between the germline ends. The CDR3 consists of 14 residues. Germline V lookup: CDR1 SGHVS, CDR2 FQNEAQ. CDR3 sequence: CASGGVQGSYGYTF. DNA for the CDR3: TGTGCCAGCGGGGGGGTACAGGGAAGCTATGGCTACACCTTC. The full variable domain, with the rest looked up from reference TRBV7-8 and TRBJ1-2, is GAGVSQSPRYKVAKRGQDVALRCDPISGHVSLFWYQQALGQGPEFLTYFQNEAQLDKSGLPSDRFFAERPEGSVSTLKIQRTQQEDSAVYLCASGGVQGSYGYTFGSGTRLTVV.

The V call is TRBV2, the J call TRBJ2-2; 14 positions agree with TRBD2. Germline V gene sequence: CDR1 SNHLY, CDR2 FYNNEI. The V and J ends lost 4 bases and 4 bases, in that order; junction bases with no gene match: 8. This CDR3 is built from 18 residues. This CDR3 reads CASSVLRLAGGGTGELFF. The CDR3 region has the DNA TGTGCCAGCAGTGTTCTCCGACTAGCGGGAGGGGGCACCGGGGAGCTGTTTTTT.

This chain links TRBV5-1 with TRBJ2-7; 8 nucleotides match TRBD1. V was pared by 5 bases and J by 4 bases, with 23 bases of the junction left unmatched. Germline values: CDR1 SGHRS, CDR2 YFSETQ. CDR3 length: 19 amino acids. The CDR3 DNA is TGCGCCAGCAGGTTCGGGCCCGGACAGGGCCTTCAAACGCCGTACGAGCAGTACTTC. Amino acids: CASRFGPGQGLQTPYEQYF.

CDR3 protein: CASSDKVEGRPQHF. Written as DNA, the CDR3 is TGTGCCAGCAGTGATAAGGTTGAGGGCCGACCCCAGCATTTT. The chain links TRBV6-1 to TRBJ1-5; D is ambiguous. This CDR3 contains 14 residues. Trimming took 3 bases from V and 10 from J, leaving 16 bases between them. Germline V gives CDR1 MNHNS, CDR2 SASEGT.